This record covers a single T cell receptor beta chain. The antigen is undetermined. The data were obtained in a study of a mutant IDH1 vaccine in newly diagnosed glioma. Documented time point: week 23, last vaccination. Vaccination comprised doses that each held 300 ug of mutant IDH1 20-mer peptide, plus topical imiquimod. Method: immunoSEQ multiplex PCR; TCRdb's copy keeps in-frame clones and lacks some. The repertoire holds under 70,000 clones, 84% seen once, with about an eighth in the top ten. This specimen consisted of PBMCs, obtained from a glioma patient whose treatment included an IDH1 peptide vaccine. This sequence was found in a young man with glioma.

CDR3 in amino acids: CAWSVGSTSYEQYF. The CDR3 DNA is TGTGCCTGGAGTGTAGGCAGCACCTCCTACGAGCAGTACTTC. This chain links TRBV30 with TRBJ2-7, with no clear D. With 0 bases removed from V and 0 bases from J, the gap between germline ends came to 9 bases. Per germline, CDR1 GTSNPN and CDR2 SVGIG (reference sequence). CDR3 size: 14 residues.